This T cell receptor (beta chain) was identified in a study of radiation and T cells in renal cell carcinoma. V shed 1 base and J shed 3 bases, with 4 bases lying between them. Germline CDR1 is SGHTA and CDR2 is FQGNSA. The CDR3 is 12 amino acids. Time point indicated: baseline pretreatment blood. Treatment specified: 15 Gy SBRT to primary tumor, nephrectomy 4 weeks later. Sequencing used immunoSEQ multiplex PCR; TCRdb keeps in-frame clones, though not all of them. Here the sample spans some 150,000 clones, approximately 82% being singletons. The TCR comes from a woman aged 45-59 years with renal cell carcinoma. This chain joins TRBV7-2 and TRBJ2-7, with D uncertain. Sequences were derived from blood, sampled from a patient whose treatment included radiotherapy and nephrectomy. CDR3: CASSLDDYEQYF. The CDR3 nucleotides read TGTGCCAGCAGCTTAGATGACTACGAGCAGTACTTC.